The source of this T cell receptor (beta chain) is a study of T cell responses to AZD1222 COVID-19 vaccine. Overall study: Samples with a second dose at about 4 or about 12 weeks were pooled together.

Profiled with immunoSEQ multiplex PCR; TCRdb holds only in-frame clones, not every one. Altogether roughly 190,000 clones are present, 92% being singletons, with the ten largest covering about 1.2%. In the case of this clone: Its antigen is currently unknown.

V trimming: 4 bases; J trimming: 5 bases; junction bases outside the gene matches: 10. The length of the CDR3 is 16 residues. Germline CDR1 is LGHNA and CDR2 is YSLEER. Overall study findings and caveats: Rises in breadth and depth of Spike-specific TCRs came after two AZD1222 doses.

The specimen was peripheral blood, collected on day 0 of AZD1222 vaccination. This TCR came from an adult in good health. The chain is built from TRBV4-3 and TRBJ1-1, with 10 bases fitting TRBD1. The CDR3 region has the DNA TGCGCCAGCAGCCGAGGGACAGGGGTTACGGGGACTGAAGCTTTCTTT. Its translation: CASSRGTGVTGTEAFF.